This T cell receptor (beta chain) was sequenced during a study of cytomegalovirus exposure and HLA in healthy donors. In the PCR, 60 Vbeta and 13 Jbeta primers were used. Clones were sequenced by immunoSEQ multiplex PCR, and TCRdb holds only the in-frame ones, with some missing. The table shows about 200,000 clones, with around 73% occurring only once. Germline V gives CDR1 LGHNA, CDR2 YNFKEQ. The V gene end was trimmed by 3 bases and the J gene end by 5 bases; junction bases not matched to a gene: 6. CDR3 length equals 16 residues. The material sequenced was PBMCs. This chain joins TRBV4-2 and TRBJ2-5; 13 nucleotides align to TRBD2. The receptor was derived from a woman younger than 45 in good health and CMV-seronegative. The CDR3 DNA follows: TGTGCCAGCAGCCAGACTAGCGGGGGGCCGGGGGAGACCCAGTACTTC. Its translation: CASSQTSGGPGETQYF.